A selection of T cell receptor beta chains follows, all from one sample in a study of PD-1 blockade in classical Hodgkin lymphoma. The repertoire was sequenced with immunoSEQ multiplex PCR; TCRdb's copy has only in-frame clones and lacks some. Of tens of thousands of clones detected, approximately 90% appear once; the ten largest clones hold 6.5% to 9.5%. The source material was peripheral blood mononuclear cells (PBMCs), sampled before the fourth cycle of nivolumab. The receptors here all came from a human donor with classical Hodgkin lymphoma. The CDR3 runs from the conserved cysteine through the conserved F or W. D genes are given only for firm matches. Part of the rows lack a size; the others show once, few, many or a class for expanded clones.

j_gene | abundance | v_gene | d_gene | CDR3aa | CDR3nt
TRBJ1-5 | once | TRBV19 | NA | CASSIATYSNQPQHF | TGTGCCAGTAGTATAGCCACGTATAGCAATCAGCCCCAGCATTTT
TRBJ2-5 | NA | TRBV6-6 | TRBD1 | CASSYSRTGRVETQYF | TGTGCCAGCAGTTACTCGAGGACAGGGCGGGTTGAGACCCAGTACTTC
TRBJ2-1 | NA | TRBV10-3 | TRBD2 | CAISVVAGDNEQFF | TGTGCCATCAGTGTTGTAGCGGGGGACAATGAGCAGTTCTTC
TRBJ1-2 | NA | TRBV28 | NA | CASSLGGNYIYGYTF | TGTGCCAGCAGTTTAGGGGGGAACTACATCTATGGCTACACCTTC
TRBJ2-1 | NA | TRBV29-1 | NA | CSVVLVYNEQFF | TGCAGCGTTGTCCTAGTATACAATGAGCAGTTCTTC
TRBJ1-6 | NA | TRBV7-8 | TRBD1 | CASSWGQGYSPLHF | TGTGCCAGCAGCTGGGGACAGGGCTATTCACCCCTCCACTTT
TRBJ2-2 | NA | TRBV19 | TRBD2 | CASSMNGGSGTGELFF | TGTGCCAGTAGTATGAATGGCGGGAGCGGCACCGGGGAGCTGTTTTTT
TRBJ2-1 | NA | TRBV6-1 | NA | CASSQGIYYNEQFF | TGTGCCAGCAGTCAGGGGATCTATTACAATGAGCAGTTCTTC
TRBJ2-2 | NA | TRBV6-4 | NA | CASSGQAGTGELFF | TGTGCCAGCAGTGGACAGGCTGGCACCGGGGAGCTGTTTTTT
TRBJ2-5 | NA | TRBV10-3 | NA | CAIRGNQETQYF | TGTGCCATCAGGGGTAACCAAGAGACCCAGTACTTC
TRBJ2-7 | NA | TRBV28 | NA | CASSRSGSSSYEQYF | TGTGCCAGCAGCCGCAGCGGATCCAGCTCCTACGAGCAGTACTTC
TRBJ2-7 | NA | TRBV6-5 | NA | CASRLDRDTFGEQYF | TGTGCCAGCAGACTCGACCGGGACACCTTCGGCGAGCAGTACTTC
TRBJ2-3 | NA | TRBV6-1 | NA | CASSERDGLSTDTQYF | TGTGCCAGCAGTGAAAGGGACGGGCTTAGCACAGATACGCAGTATTTT
TRBJ2-5 | NA | TRBV19 | NA | CASSIAWTGSTSGMQETQYF | TGTGCCAGTAGTATAGCTTGGACAGGGAGTACTAGCGGTATGCAAGAGACCCAGTACTTC
TRBJ2-7 | NA | TRBV12-5 | TRBD1 | CASGVAGQGVSYEQYF | TGTGCTAGTGGCGTCGCGGGACAGGGGGTCTCCTACGAGCAGTACTTC
TRBJ1-1 | NA | TRBV4-1 | NA | CASSQVGDRNTEAFF | TGCGCCAGCAGCCAAGTCGGGGATCGGAACACTGAAGCTTTCTTT
TRBJ2-1 | NA | TRBV5-1 | NA | CASAGNEQFF | TGCGCCAGCGCGGGTAATGAGCAGTTCTTC
TRBJ2-3 | NA | TRBV28 | TRBD2 | CASSPGLAGGTDTQYF | TGTGCCAGCAGTCCAGGACTAGCGGGGGGTACAGATACGCAGTATTTT
TRBJ2-7 | NA | TRBV6-1 | NA | CASSEAGTWGSYEQYF | TGTGCCAGCAGTGAAGCTGGGACTTGGGGAAGCTACGAGCAGTACTTC
TRBJ1-2 | medium-sized | TRBV7-8 | NA | CASSPRRRLDYGYTF | TGTGCCAGCAGCCCACGTCGGAGGCTGGACTATGGCTACACCTTC
TRBJ2-2 | NA | TRBV7-7 | NA | CASSLAHTGELFF | TGTGCCAGCAGCTTAGCTCACACCGGGGAGCTGTTTTTT
TRBJ2-1 | NA | TRBV5-1 | NA | CASSPDLSSYNEQFF | TGCGCCAGCAGCCCTGATCTGAGCTCCTACAATGAGCAGTTCTTC